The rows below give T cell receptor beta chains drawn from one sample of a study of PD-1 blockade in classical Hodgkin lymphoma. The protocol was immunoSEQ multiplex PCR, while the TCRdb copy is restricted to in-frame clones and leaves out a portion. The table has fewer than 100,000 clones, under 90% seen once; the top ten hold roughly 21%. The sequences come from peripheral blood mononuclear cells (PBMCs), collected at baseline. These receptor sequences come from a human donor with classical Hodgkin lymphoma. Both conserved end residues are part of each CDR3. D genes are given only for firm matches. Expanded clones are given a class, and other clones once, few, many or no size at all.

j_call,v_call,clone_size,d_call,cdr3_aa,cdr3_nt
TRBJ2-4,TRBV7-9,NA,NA,CASSHDLNIQYF,TGTGCCAGCAGCCACGACCTAAACATTCAGTACTTC
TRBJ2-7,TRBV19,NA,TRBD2,CASKLGASGREQYF,TGTGCCAGTAAACTAGGGGCTAGCGGAAGGGAGCAGTACTTC
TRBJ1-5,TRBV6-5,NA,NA,CASSYLADGNQPQHF,TGTGCCAGCAGTTACTTGGCGGACGGCAATCAGCCCCAGCATTTT
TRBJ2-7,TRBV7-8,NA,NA,CASSFEADTYEQYF,TGTGCCAGCAGCTTCGAGGCGGATACCTACGAGCAGTACTTC
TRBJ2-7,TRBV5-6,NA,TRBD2,CASSSGTTAYEQYF,TGTGCCAGCAGCTCCGGGACTACCGCCTACGAGCAGTACTTC
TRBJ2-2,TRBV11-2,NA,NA,CASSPDWGPTGELFF,TGTGCCAGCAGCCCCGATTGGGGGCCCACCGGGGAGCTGTTTTTT
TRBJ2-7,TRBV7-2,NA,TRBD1,CASSQQGGSYEQYF,TGTGCCAGCAGTCAACAGGGGGGATCCTACGAGCAGTACTTC
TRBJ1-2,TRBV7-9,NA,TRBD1,CASSLDRGLGYTF,TGTGCCAGCAGCTTGGACAGGGGGCTGGGCTACACCTTC
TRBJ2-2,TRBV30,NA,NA,CAWSVHDTGELFF,TGTGCCTGGAGTGTACACGACACCGGGGAGCTGTTTTTT
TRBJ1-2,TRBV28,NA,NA,CASSPSRPSFGYTF,TGTGCCAGCAGTCCATCTAGGCCTTCATTTGGCTACACCTTC
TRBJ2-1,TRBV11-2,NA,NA,CASSKGGLINEQFF,TGTGCCAGCAGCAAGGGGGGCCTAATCAATGAGCAGTTCTTC
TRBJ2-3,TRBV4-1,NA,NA,CASSQDRTLYSTDTQYF,TGCGCCAGCAGCCAAGATCGGACTCTTTATAGCACAGATACGCAGTATTTT
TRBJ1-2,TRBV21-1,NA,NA,CASSKTSSNYGYTF,TGTGCCAGCAGCAAAACGAGCAGTAACTATGGCTACACCTTC
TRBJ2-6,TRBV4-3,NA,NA,CASSRREISSSGANVLTF,TGCGCCAGCAGCCGCAGGGAGATTTCTTCCTCTGGGGCCAACGTCCTGACTTTC
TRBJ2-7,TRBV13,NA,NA,CASGTQQDYEQYF,TGTGCCAGCGGGACCCAACAGGACTACGAGCAGTACTTC
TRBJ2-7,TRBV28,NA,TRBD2,CASSLTPTDGGVYEQYF,TGTGCCAGCAGTCTCACCCCGACAGATGGGGGGGTGTACGAGCAGTACTTC
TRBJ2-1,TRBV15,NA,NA,CATSRAGVYNEQFF,TGTGCCACCAGCAGAGCCGGGGTATACAATGAGCAGTTCTTC
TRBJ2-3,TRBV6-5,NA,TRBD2,CASSHREGTDTQYF,TGTGCCAGCAGTCATCGGGAGGGGACAGATACGCAGTATTTT
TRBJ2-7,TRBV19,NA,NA,CASSMVVSYEQYF,TGTGCCAGTAGTATGGTGGTGAGCTACGAGCAGTACTTC
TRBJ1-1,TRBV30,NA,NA,CASHRWAEAFF,TGTGCCTCTCACAGGTGGGCCGAAGCTTTCTTT
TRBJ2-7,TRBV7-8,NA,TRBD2,CASRRTPSGTHYEQYF,TGTGCCAGCAGGCGTACTCCTAGCGGCACCCACTACGAGCAGTACTTC
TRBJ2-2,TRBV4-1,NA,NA,CASSQDGGIANTGELFF,TGCGCCAGCAGCCAAGATGGGGGGATCGCGAACACCGGGGAGCTGTTTTTT
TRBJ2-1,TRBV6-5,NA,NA,CASARGSGYGEQFF,TGTGCCAGCGCCCGGGGGAGCGGATACGGGGAGCAGTTCTTC
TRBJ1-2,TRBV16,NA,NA,CASTHVTGMFVGYTF,TGTGCCAGCACCCATGTAACAGGGATGTTTGTTGGCTACACCTTC
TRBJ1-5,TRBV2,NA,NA,CASSDFGNQPQHF,TGTGCCAGCAGTGACTTTGGCAATCAGCCCCAGCATTTT
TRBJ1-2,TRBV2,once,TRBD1,CASSGQGAFGYTF,TGTGCCAGCAGTGGACAGGGGGCTTTTGGCTACACCTTC
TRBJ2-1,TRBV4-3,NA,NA,CASSLIRASYNEQFF,TGCGCCAGCAGCCTCATCCGGGCCTCCTACAATGAGCAGTTCTTC
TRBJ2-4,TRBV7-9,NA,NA,CASSPLGGIAKNIQYF,TGTGCCAGCAGCCCACTAGGAGGGATAGCCAAAAACATTCAGTACTTC
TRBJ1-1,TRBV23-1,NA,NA,CASSSTSRSPQAHTEAFF,TGCGCCAGCAGCTCTACCAGCCGGTCGCCCCAAGCTCACACTGAAGCTTTCTTT
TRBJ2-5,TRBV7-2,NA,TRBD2,CASSQIYIAGEETQYF,TGTGCCAGCAGCCAGATCTACATAGCGGGTGAAGAGACCCAGTACTTC
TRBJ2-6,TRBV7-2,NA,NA,CASSSRGRATGANVLTF,TGTGCCAGCAGCTCCCGGGGACGGGCGACTGGGGCCAACGTCCTGACTTTC
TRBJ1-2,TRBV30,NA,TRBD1,CAWSLTGTYGYTF,TGTGCCTGGAGTTTGACAGGGACCTATGGCTACACCTTC
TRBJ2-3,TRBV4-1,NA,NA,CASSQVSPDTQYF,TGCGCCAGCAGCCAAGTTTCCCCAGATACGCAGTATTTT
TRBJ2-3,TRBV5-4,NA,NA,CASSHEGTDTQYF,TGTGCCAGCAGCCACGAGGGGACAGATACGCAGTATTTT
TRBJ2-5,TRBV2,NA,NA,CASSSGGATVVQYF,TGTGCCAGCAGCTCTGGGGGTGCGACAGTGGTCCAGTACTTC
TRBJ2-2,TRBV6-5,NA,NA,CATSDGGAGTGELFF,TGTGCCACCTCAGATGGGGGGGCCGGGACCGGGGAGCTGTTTTTT
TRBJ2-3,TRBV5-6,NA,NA,CASRRSDTQYF,TGTGCCAGCCGAAGATCGGATACGCAGTATTTT
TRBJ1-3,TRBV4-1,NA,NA,CASSPWGENFGNTIYF,TGCGCCAGCAGCCCATGGGGCGAAAATTTTGGAAACACCATATATTTT
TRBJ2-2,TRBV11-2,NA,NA,CASSFSAPAGELFF,TGTGCCAGCAGCTTCTCGGCACCGGCCGGGGAGCTGTTTTTT
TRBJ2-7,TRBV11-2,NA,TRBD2,CASSFGRGGASSYEQYF,TGTGCCAGCAGCTTCGGCCGGGGGGGGGCGAGCTCCTACGAGCAGTACTTC
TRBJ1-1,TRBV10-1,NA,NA,CASSVGRSEAFF,TGCGCCAGCAGTGTAGGTCGAAGTGAAGCTTTCTTT
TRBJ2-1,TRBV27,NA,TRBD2,CASRPLLAVYYNEQFF,TGTGCCAGCAGACCCCTACTAGCGGTGTACTACAATGAGCAGTTCTTC
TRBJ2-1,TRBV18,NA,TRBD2,CASSLTSGRGEQFF,TGTGCCAGCTCACTGACTAGCGGGAGAGGTGAGCAGTTCTTC
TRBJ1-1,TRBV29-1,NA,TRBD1,CSVRGQLGTEAFF,TGCAGCGTTCGGGGACAGTTGGGCACTGAAGCTTTCTTT
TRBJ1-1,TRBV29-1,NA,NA,CSVLRSSNTEAFF,TGCAGCGTTCTGAGATCTTCGAACACTGAAGCTTTCTTT
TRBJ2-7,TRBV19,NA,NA,CASGLAYEQYF,TGTGCCTCGGGACTGGCCTACGAGCAGTACTTC
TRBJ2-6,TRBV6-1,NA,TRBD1,CASRTGGSGANVLTF,TGTGCCAGTCGGACAGGGGGCTCTGGGGCCAACGTCCTGACTTTC
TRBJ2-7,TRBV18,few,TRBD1,CASSIHTGDDEQYF,TGTGCCAGCTCAATCCATACAGGGGACGACGAGCAGTACTTC
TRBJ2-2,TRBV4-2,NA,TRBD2,CASSQEPSGRDTGELFF,TGTGCCAGCAGCCAAGAGCCTAGCGGGAGGGACACCGGGGAGCTGTTTTTT
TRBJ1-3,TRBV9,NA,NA,CASSVTAGQYSGNTIYF,TGTGCCAGCAGCGTAACGGCAGGTCAATACTCTGGAAACACCATATATTTT
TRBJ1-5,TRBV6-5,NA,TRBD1,CASSWDRDSNQPQHF,TGTGCCAGCAGCTGGGACAGGGATAGCAATCAGCCCCAGCATTTT
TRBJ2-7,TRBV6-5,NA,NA,CDGTHRPRTPYEQYF,TGTGACGGCACACACCGTCCGCGGACTCCCTACGAGCAGTACTTC
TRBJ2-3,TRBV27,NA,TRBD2,CASSLLASGSVDTQYF,TGTGCCAGCAGTTTATTAGCTAGCGGGAGTGTAGATACGCAGTATTTT
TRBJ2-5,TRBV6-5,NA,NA,CASRRQRLQETQYF,TGTGCCAGCAGACGACAGAGACTACAAGAGACCCAGTACTTC
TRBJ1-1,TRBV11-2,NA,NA,CASSSGGIEAFF,TGTGCCAGCAGCTCCGGTGGTATTGAAGCTTTCTTT